This note documents a single T cell receptor beta chain sequence. Its target is unknown. Using its own MiXCR run on the RT-PCR reads, TCRdb lists one record per CDR3 protein. The sample has 530,000 or so distinct CDR3 sequences, around 25% seen once. This specimen belongs to a study of response to subunit inactivated influenza vaccine. Regarding the study as a whole: Authors proposed each seasonal influenza vaccination draws in few new T cells.

Deletions cut 3 bases from V and 8 bases from J, with 8 bases between. This CDR3 contains 11 residues. The chain couples TRBV12-3 or TRBV12-4 to TRBJ2-7, with D unclear. The sequence derives from a man aged 50 to 60 who received an inactivated influenza vaccine. The material sequenced was CD4+ T cells sorted from PBMCs, taken 5 days after vaccination. CDR3 sequence reads: CASSFGFQQYF. CDR3 DNA sequence: TGTGCCAGCAGTTTTGGATTTCAGCAGTACTTC.